These 25 T cell receptor beta chains originate from one sample sequenced in a study of T cells after yellow fever vaccination. One entry per CDR3 protein results from TCRdb running MiXCR on the 5' RACE reads. The sample includes about 170,000 distinct CDR3 sequences, approximately 11% seen only once; the top ten take 36%. The material was CD8+ T cells sorted from PBMCs, obtained 15 days after the yellow fever booster vaccination. The receptors shown here come from a man between 18 and 29 years old who received the YFV17D yellow fever vaccine.

This clonotype occurred a few times. The chain has TRBV20-1 and TRBJ2-3; D unclear. There are 15 residues in the CDR3. Germline-derived CDR1 and CDR2 are DFQATT and SNEGSKA (reference sequence). Trimming removed 3 bases from V and 0 bases from J, with 13 bases in between. The CDR3 is CSASKTLTSTDTQYF. The CDR3 region has the DNA TGCAGTGCTAGCAAGACACTTACTAGCACAGATACGCAGTATTTT.

This clonotype was seen more than once but under ten times. The chain joins TRBV30 to TRBJ1-2; D is possibly TRBD1 (5 bases). Trimming took 2 bases from V and 8 from J, leaving 12 bases between them. The CDR3 totals 12 residues. From germline, CDR1 is GTSNPN and CDR2 SVGIG (reference sequence). CDR3 sequence: CAWSFERQGYTF. CDR3 nucleotide sequence: TGTGCCTGGAGTTTCGAACGACAGGGCTACACCTTC.

This clonotype was detected a few times. The chain has TRBV12-3 or TRBV12-4 and TRBJ2-7; D is perhaps TRBD1 or TRBD2 (5 bases each). Trimming left V 6 bases short and J 3 bases short, with 12 bases between. CDR3 size: 13 residues. The CDR3 DNA is TGTGCCAGCAGAACAGGACGGGGCTACGAGCAGTACTTC. Translated: CASRTGRGYEQYF.

The chain recombines TRBV5-1 with TRBJ1-2; D perhaps matches TRBD1 (6 bases). The CDR3 is made up of 14 amino acids. Trimming pared 4 bases from V and 5 bases from J, leaving 15 bases between. Germline assignment: CDR1 SGHRS and CDR2 YFSETQ. DNA of the CDR3: TGCGCCAGCAGCCCCGGAGGGGGGGTATATGGCTACACCTTC. It codes for CASSPGGGVYGYTF.

A few counts support this clonotype. The chain combines TRBV3-1 with TRBJ1-6; D is possibly TRBD1 (6 bases). In germline, CDR1 is LGHDT, CDR2 YNNKEL (reference sequence). V lost 4 bases, J lost 9 bases, and 10 bases lay in between. The CDR3 extends over 13 amino acids. CDR3 nucleotides: TGTGCCAGCAGCCGGGGGGCTTCTTCACCCCTCCACTTT. Its translation: CASSRGASSPLHF.

This rearrangement joins TRBV20-1 to TRBJ1-6, with D maybe TRBD1 (5 bases). The CDR3 sequence is 14 residues long. Germline lookup yields CDR1 DFQATT and CDR2 SNEGSKA (reference sequence). V lost 0 bases and J 9 bases, leaving 12 bases between the germline ends. CDR3 loop: CSARDPGNSSPLHF. The CDR3 DNA is TGCAGTGCTAGAGATCCAGGGAATAGTTCACCCCTCCACTTT.

In its sample, this clonotype was seen a few times. The chain combines TRBV7-2 with TRBJ2-1; perhaps TRBD2 as D (6 bases). Germline V CDR1 and CDR2: SGHTA, FQGNSA. V was pared by 3 bases and J by 8 bases, with 20 bases between. This CDR3 has 16 residues. In nucleotides, the CDR3 is TGTGCCAGCAGCTTTTATGGGACCCAGGGAGGCTATGAGCAGTTCTTC. It encodes CASSFYGTQGGYEQFF.

V usage is TRBV7-2 and J usage is TRBJ1-6; 9 nucleotides agree with TRBD1. V lost 9 bases, J lost 8 bases, and 8 bases stayed unmatched. Germline CDR1 and CDR2: SGHTA and FQGNSA. This CDR3 is 14 amino acids long. CDR3 DNA: TGTGCCAGTGGGGCGGGACAGGGATATTCACCCCTCCACTTT. Translation gives CASGAGQGYSPLHF.

This chain uses TRBV14 with TRBJ2-1; 12 bases fit TRBD2. With 5 bases clipped from V and 8 bases from J, the junction kept 16 bases outside the gene matches. The CDR3 contains 18 residues. CDR1 and CDR2 from the germline V gene are SGHDN and FVKESK. The CDR3 spells CASSSGLAGSRGMYEQFF. CDR3 sequence (DNA): TGTGCCAGCAGCTCTGGACTAGCGGGGAGCCGAGGCATGTATGAGCAGTTCTTC.

This clonotype was observed at least ten times. V and J are TRBV20-1 and TRBJ2-1; D call uncertain. From germline, CDR1 is DFQATT and CDR2 SNEGSKA (reference sequence). Trimming left V 3 bases short and J 3 bases short, with 15 bases between. This CDR3 has 15 residues. The DNA of the CDR3 is TGCAGTGCTAGGTTCCAGCCATCCGTCTACAATGAGCAGTTCTTC. Translation gives CSARFQPSVYNEQFF.

V is TRBV6-5 and J is TRBJ1-1, with TRBD1 matching 8 bases. V dropped 7 bases and J dropped 0; count of bases not matched to a gene: 7. Germline CDR1 is MNHEY and CDR2 is SVGAGI. The CDR3 loop spans 15 amino acids. The CDR3 region is CASKLGTGLNTEAFF. As DNA, the CDR3 is TGTGCCAGCAAACTCGGGACAGGTTTGAACACTGAAGCTTTCTTT.

This clonotype showed up many times. The rearrangement links TRBV7-8 to TRBJ2-7; D possibly corresponds to TRBD1 (6 bases). CDR1 SGHVS and CDR2 FQNEAQ come from the germline V gene. CDR3 size: 13 residues. Trimming took 5 bases from V and 1 from J, leaving 9 bases between them. This CDR3 reads CASSVGQSYEQYF. The CDR3 DNA reads as TGTGCCAGCAGCGTCGGACAGTCCTACGAGCAGTACTTC.

This clonotype was observed a handful of times. The rearrangement joins TRBV29-1 to TRBJ2-2; 7 nucleotides match TRBD1. Germline CDR1 and CDR2: SQVTM and ANQGSEA. The CDR3 runs 14 residues. With 7 bases clipped from V and 0 bases from J, the junction kept 5 bases outside the gene matches. The CDR3 nucleotides are TGCAGCGCCCAGGGACAGCCGAACACCGGGGAGCTGTTTTTT. Its protein is CSAQGQPNTGELFF.

There are a few counts of this clonotype. The rearrangement uses TRBV5-5 and TRBJ2-3, with D possibly being TRBD2 (5 bases). The V end was cut by 0 bases, the J end by 6 bases, with 14 bases between. CDR1 is SGHKS, CDR2 YYEKEE, per germline (reference sequence). The CDR3 covers 15 residues. CDR3 bases: TGTGCCAGCAGCTTGGTTATGAGGGAACGGGATACGCAGTATTTT. It specifies CASSLVMRERDTQYF.

This clonotype was seen only a few times. The CDR3 nucleotides read TGTGCCAGCAGTACAGGGACTAGCGGGGGGGATACGCAGTATTTT. Protein sequence: CASSTGTSGGDTQYF. The rearrangement uses TRBV27 and TRBJ2-3; 15 nucleotides match TRBD2. Germline V lookup: CDR1 MNHEY, CDR2 SMNVEV (reference sequence). Trimming cost V 5 bases and J 6 bases; bases outside gene matches: 3. The CDR3 is made up of 15 amino acids.

This chain joins TRBV9 and TRBJ2-1; possibly TRBD2 for D (5 bases). Germline lookup yields CDR1 SGDLS and CDR2 YYNGEE. The CDR3 totals 15 residues. V lost 3 bases and J lost 4, with 14 bases in between. For the CDR3, the DNA is TGTGCCAGCAGCGATGGTGTGGACTCTTACAATGAGCAGTTCTTC. Encoded protein: CASSDGVDSYNEQFF.

In its sample, this clonotype was seen a few times. The chain combines TRBV6-2 or TRBV6-3 with TRBJ2-1; weak D call: TRBD2 (6 bases). Germline CDR1 is MNHEY and CDR2 is SVGEGT. The CDR3 consists of 14 residues. V was pared by 7 bases and J by 7 bases, with 17 bases between. The CDR3: CASNPWVAGNEQFF. In DNA form, the CDR3 reads TGTGCCAGCAATCCCTGGGTGGCGGGAAATGAGCAGTTCTTC.

This clonotype was detected a few times. The chain uses TRBV25-1 and TRBJ2-5, with D possibly TRBD1 on 6 matching bases. Germline loops: CDR1 MGHDK, CDR2 SYGVNS. CDR3 size: 15 residues. V gave up 2 bases and J gave up 1 base, with 11 bases separating them. CDR3 protein: CASSEQGWGQETQYF. CDR3 nucleotide sequence: TGTGCCAGCAGTGAACAGGGGTGGGGCCAAGAGACCCAGTACTTC.

This clonotype was observed many times. V and J are TRBV4-1 and TRBJ2-7; D is uncertain. V gave up 1 base and J gave up 3 bases, with 7 bases separating them. Germline V gene data show CDR1 as MGHRA and CDR2 as YSYEKL. CDR3 size: 13 residues. Here the CDR3 reads CASSQAPGYEQYV. Here the CDR3 DNA reads TGCGCCAGCAGCCAAGCCCCCGGCTACGAGCAGTACGTC.

This clonotype was recorded a few times. The CDR3: CSAASGVLYNEQFF. DNA of the CDR3: TGCAGTGCGGCTAGCGGGGTACTCTACAATGAGCAGTTCTTC. The chain combines TRBV20-1 with TRBJ2-1, with 9 bases fitting TRBD2. The CDR3 covers 14 residues. CDR1 is DFQATT and CDR2 is SNEGSKA in the germline V gene (reference sequence). J gave up 3 bases and V 6 bases, and 6 bases lay outside the gene matches.

In its sample, this clonotype was seen a few times. The gene calls are TRBV15 and TRBJ2-5; D is undetermined. V lost 0 bases and J lost 0, with 11 bases in between. CDR1 is LNHNV, CDR2 YYDKDF, per germline (reference sequence). This CDR3 is 16 amino acids long. The CDR3 bases are TGTGCCACCAGCAGAGATTTCTTGGGCTACCAAGAGACCCAGTACTTC. It specifies CATSRDFLGYQETQYF.

The V gene is TRBV5-1, the J gene TRBJ2-3, with 12 bases fitting TRBD2. V lost 5 bases to trimming and J lost 2 bases; unmatched junction nucleotides: 12. The germline V gene encodes CDR1 SGHRS and CDR2 YFSETQ. The CDR3 runs to 18 residues. The chain's CDR3 is CASSRGLAGPSPTDTQYF. CDR3 nucleotides: TGCGCCAGCAGTCGAGGACTAGCGGGGCCTTCCCCCACAGATACGCAGTATTTT.

CDR3 loop: CASSLHGANTQYF. The CDR3 DNA sequence: TGTGCCAGCAGCTTACACGGGGCGAATACGCAGTATTTT. The chain joins TRBV7-3 to TRBJ2-3; D may be TRBD1 or TRBD2 (5 bases each). CDR3 length equals 13 residues. Germline CDR1 is SGHTA and CDR2 is FQGTGA. Trimming shortened V by 2 bases and J by 7 bases, and 10 bases separated the two germline ends.

The V and J genes are TRBV4-1 and TRBJ2-1, with TRBD1 as a possible D gene (6 bases). CDR3 length equals 16 residues. Trimming took 1 base from V and 3 from J, leaving 13 bases between them. The germline gives CDR1 MGHRA, CDR2 YSYEKL. The CDR3 here is CASSQGRGKFYNEQFF. In nucleotides, the CDR3 is TGCGCCAGCAGCCAAGGTAGGGGGAAATTCTACAATGAGCAGTTCTTC.

This clonotype was observed many times. The chain is built from TRBV29-1 and TRBJ2-1; D call uncertain. CDR1 and CDR2 (germline): SQVTM, ANQGSEA. This CDR3 region has 15 residues. Trimming took off 0 bases at V and 9 bases at J, with 18 bases between the two ends. The DNA of the CDR3 is TGCAGCGTTGAAGATGGTAGGGATGAGCGTCGTGAGCAGTTCTTC. Its protein product is CSVEDGRDERREQFF.